This T cell receptor (beta chain) originates from a study of cytomegalovirus exposure and HLA in healthy donors (TCRdb year 2017). About the study as a whole: In an earlier analysis of under 750 of the donors, 276 Gb of sequence data and some 120 million unique TCR beta sequences from about 190 million T cells were reported. About 300 gigabases of sequencing data and around 87 million unique TCR sequences were included in an early release covering about 600 HLA-typed donors. Among the approximately 420 genotyped donors, about 83% belonged to the genetic ancestry cluster associated with self-reported Caucasian donors. The aim of the study was to test whether cataloging public T cell receptors could identify signatures of past pathogen exposure. The T cell repertoires of roughly 660 subjects were profiled by immunosequencing and related to cytomegalovirus serostatus. Besides the first cohort of about 730 subjects, a separate validation cohort made up of some 110 different subjects was used. High-throughput TCR immunosequencing, statistical association of individual TCRs with disease status, and machine learning were combined to predict cytomegalovirus infection status. A later analysis re-analyzed previously published TCR beta repertoires from about 730 donors and added high-resolution HLA genotyping to study TCR occurrence patterns. The later analysis used no new phenotypic data to find candidate immune exposures, relying instead on TCR beta sequences and their occurrence across donors. An earlier analysis of 587 of the donors used high-throughput TCR beta sequencing to judge whether each TCR beta V gene segment behaved as functional or pseudogenic. Donor age, sex, ethnicity and CMV serostatus were compiled alongside the repertoire data. A later genetic analysis took genome-wide SNP genotypes for about 55% of the 666 donors and used that subset as a discovery cohort. All discovery cohort repertoires had been generated using a single sequencing platform. Both class I and class II loci were covered by HLA typing, at four-digit resolution. The number of typed donors differed by locus: roughly 629-630 for A, B, C, DRB1 and DQB1; approximately 540 for DQA1; fewer than 610 for DPA1; and 450 to 480 for DPB1. Four to six DR-DQ haplotypes were handled as single units for association and clustering because linkage in the cohort was strong. Among over 350 genotyped donors of the cohort, an average of 235,054 unique TCR beta nucleotide sequences were sequenced per donor, roughly a sixth of them non-productive.

Trimming costs V 3 bases and J 5 bases, and their ends lie 8 bases apart. CDR1 is given as SNHLY and CDR2 as FYNNEI, both from the germline V gene. Including cysteine and phenylalanine, the CDR3 has 13 amino acids. Only the CDR3 DNA stays, 39 bases, in frame from base 1. Library construction relied on the immunoSEQ multiplex PCR assay. The multiplex PCR relied on a mix of 60 forward primers for TCR Vbeta segments and 13 reverse primers for TCR Jbeta segments. Amplification of the CDR3 region of rearranged TCR beta genes was performed with a multiplex PCR assay on genomic DNA. The amplified TCR beta libraries were sequenced on the Illumina HiSeq System as 87-base-pair reads. From the authors' description of their analysis: A later analysis counted 65 million to 90 million unique TCR beta chains across the 666 repertoires, and 10 million to 11 million of these chains were shared by at least two donors. A nearest-neighbor algorithm error-corrected the raw reads and collapsed the reads into unique sequences, merging closely related sequences to remove PCR and sequencing errors. To assign V, D and J gene segments, CDR3 sequences were aligned to IMGT reference sequences. For a sequence to be retained, at least a six-nucleotide match to both a V gene segment and a J gene segment was required. Rearrangements were called productive when the CDR3 lacked stop codons and stayed in frame with V and J; all others were non-productive. Following IMGT convention, CDR3 was defined as the stretch from the second conserved V-encoded cysteine up to the conserved J-encoded phenylalanine. Sequences without an unambiguous match to a single V gene segment were excluded from the earlier analysis of about 630 of the donors. An earlier analysis of several hundred of the donors called V segments functional above 56.7% productive rearrangements and segregating when the between-donor standard deviation exceeded 5%. A statistical classification framework was developed to diagnose cytomegalovirus status using the catalog of TCR beta chain sequences. In a later analysis, V and J genes were assigned by comparing TCR nucleotide sequences against IMGT/GENE-DB human TR gene sequences. In a later analysis, CDR3 sequences and most-parsimonious VDJ recombination scenarios were assigned using the TCRdist pipeline. A later analysis defined each TCR beta chain by its CDR3 amino acid sequence plus V-gene family, and excluded reads lacking a unique V-gene family. In a later analysis, approximately 640 highly shared, low-generation-probability nucleotide sequences were removed to address suspected cross-contamination and a sequencing artifact. For each public chain, a later analysis derived a clonal expansion index from normalized ranks of inferred template counts within each repertoire. In a later analysis, generation probabilities were computed using a VDJ recombination model fitted to out-of-frame rearrangements, and the results were checked against IGoR. A later analysis scored TCR-TCR, TCR-HLA and TCR-CMV co-occurrence with hypergeometric tests, applying a repertoire-size bias correction to TCR pairs. In a later analysis, false discovery rates were estimated by permuting HLA or CMV assignments 20 times. In a later analysis, co-occurring TCRs were grouped using DBSCAN, and TCRdist sequence similarity was added for clustering within HLA-allele-positive subsets. Co-occurrence clustering excluded repertoires with fewer than 30,000 or more than 120,000 public chains, plus five with anomalous nucleotide sharing. TCRdb provides this immuneACCESS table in a form limited to in-frame rearrangements. Some clones are lacking; in checked studies, under half of them reflect an unresolved V gene, and why the rest are absent is not known. Clone size and the V and J calls come from that table; the DNA yielded D and trimming. The sample table lists fewer than 200,000 clones, around 79% of them with a count of one. The top ten clones comprise 2.1% of the sample.

In total, approximately 700 healthy bone marrow donors made up the cohort. At the time of sampling, every cohort member was nominally healthy, though immune exposures that went unrecorded were likely present. The donor was CMV seronegative and was included in the group of a few hundred seronegative cohort members. A peripheral blood sample was collected from each donor, and TCR beta sequencing was performed on peripheral blood mononuclear cells. The Qiagen DNeasy Blood Extraction Kit was used to extract genomic DNA from the blood cell samples. As concerns this clone: Its binding antigen is unknown. No much larger clone is present one base from it, and per-base qualities are unavailable.

Study-wide findings and limitations: A total of about 180 TCR beta chains were listed by the study as associated with cytomegalovirus. Because the 87-base-pair reads could not distinguish some IMGT-functional V segments, including TRBV6-2 and TRBV6-3, those segments were excluded. CMV serostatus was the only immune exposure information available for the cohort. Assigning TCR associations to individual alleles was difficult when HLA alleles, especially DR and DQ, strongly co-occurred. Specific HLA alleles were associated with roughly 17,000 TCR beta sequences at a false discovery rate of 0.05 in a later analysis. While some public TCRs were present in many individuals, most TCR sequences turned up only very rarely across donors. Three of the identified cytomegalovirus-associated TCR beta chains were confirmed in vitro to be specific for cytomegalovirus antigens. In an earlier analysis of under 600 of the donors, most TCR beta V segments were observed in productive rearrangements about 87% or about 30% of the time, broadly matching IMGT annotations. In both the original and validation cohorts, the classifier was reported to diagnose cytomegalovirus status with high specificity and sensitivity. The sequencing pipeline was judged likely to have produced a cluster of highly shared sequence variants as a technical artifact. Because HLA typing was unavailable for some donors at each locus, only the typed subset was used in association tests. A later analysis reported that several top co-occurrence clusters appeared linked to parvovirus B19, influenza, CMV and Epstein-Barr virus. A further reported finding was that TCR beta sequences accurately predicted the HLA-A and HLA-B alleles for most subjects in the first cohort. Because counts were too low, roughly 17 rarely observed V segments, including chromosome 9 orphons, were left out of the earlier analysis of 587 of the donors. In a later analysis, TCR association rates were found to vary across HLA loci, with the most associated TCRs seen for DRB1 alleles and the fewest for HLA-C alleles. Correlated functional status among segregating V segments might reflect linkage disequilibrium, but an unknown experimental factor could not be ruled out. According to a later genetic analysis, donors in an Asian-associated ancestry cluster had fewer N-insertions in productive TCRs than the approximately 630-donor mean. According to the authors, the approach could potentially be generalized to other disease states and immunological phenotypes. Presence/absence analyses assumed roughly uniform sequencing depth across donors, an assumption that may not hold. Most CMV-associated TCR beta chains appeared to be HLA-restricted in a later analysis, and the HLA associations seemed to be driven largely by CMV exposure. A later analysis found that HLA-associated TCR beta chains were more clonally expanded and had lower generation probabilities than equally common non-associated chains. An association between a missense DCLRE1C variant and V-gene and J-gene trimming of TCR beta chains was found in a later genetic analysis and replicated in an independent cohort. This cohort had only TCR beta chains sequenced, and the lack of alpha or paired-chain data limited which features could be detected.

The chain is encoded by TRBV2 joined to TRBJ2-4; possibly the D gene is TRBD2, per 7 matching bases. The sequencing sample was made of PBMCs. This receptor was identified in a man between 40 and 49 years old in good health and CMV-seronegative. Here is the DNA: TGTGCCAGCAGTGAGGGGGGGCAAAACATTCAGTACTTC. The translation is CASSEGGQNIQYF. The full variable domain, completed from the reference TRBV2 and TRBJ2-4 proteins outside the CDR3, reads EPEVTQTPSHQVTQMGQEVILRCVPISNHLYFYWYRQILGQKVEFLVSFYNNEISEKSEIFDDQFSVERPDGSNFTLKIRSTKLEDSAMYFCASSEGGQNIQYFGAGTRLSVL.